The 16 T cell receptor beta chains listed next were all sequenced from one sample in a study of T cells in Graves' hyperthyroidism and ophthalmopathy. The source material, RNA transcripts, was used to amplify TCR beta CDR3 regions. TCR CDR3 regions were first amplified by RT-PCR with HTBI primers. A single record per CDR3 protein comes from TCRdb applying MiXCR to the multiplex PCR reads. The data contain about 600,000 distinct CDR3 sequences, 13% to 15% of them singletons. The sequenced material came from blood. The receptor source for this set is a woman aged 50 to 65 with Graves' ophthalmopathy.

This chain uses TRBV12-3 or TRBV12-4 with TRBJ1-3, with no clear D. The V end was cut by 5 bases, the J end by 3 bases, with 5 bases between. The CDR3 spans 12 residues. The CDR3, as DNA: TGTGCCAGCAGTAACATTGGAAACACCATATATTTT. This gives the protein CASSNIGNTIYF.

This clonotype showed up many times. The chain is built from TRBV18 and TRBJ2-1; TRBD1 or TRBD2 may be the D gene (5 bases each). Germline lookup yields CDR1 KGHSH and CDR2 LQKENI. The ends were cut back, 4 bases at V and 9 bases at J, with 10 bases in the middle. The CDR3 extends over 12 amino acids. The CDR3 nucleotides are TGTGCCAGCTCACGGGAGAGGGGTGAGCAGTTCTTC. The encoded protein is CASSRERGEQFF. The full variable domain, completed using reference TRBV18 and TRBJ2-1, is NAGVMQNPRHLVRRRGQEARLRCSPMKGHSHVYWYRQLPEEGLKFMVYLQKENIIDESGMPKERFSAEFPKEGPSILRIQQVVRGDSAAYFCASSRERGEQFFGPGTRLTVL.

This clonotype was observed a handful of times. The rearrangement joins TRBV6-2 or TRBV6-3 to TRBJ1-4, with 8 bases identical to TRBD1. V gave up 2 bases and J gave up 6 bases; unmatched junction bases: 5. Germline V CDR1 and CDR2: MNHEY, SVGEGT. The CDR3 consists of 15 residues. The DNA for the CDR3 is TGTGCCAGCAGTTACCACCCAGGGGGCGATGAAAAACTGTTTTTT. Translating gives CASSYHPGGDEKLFF.

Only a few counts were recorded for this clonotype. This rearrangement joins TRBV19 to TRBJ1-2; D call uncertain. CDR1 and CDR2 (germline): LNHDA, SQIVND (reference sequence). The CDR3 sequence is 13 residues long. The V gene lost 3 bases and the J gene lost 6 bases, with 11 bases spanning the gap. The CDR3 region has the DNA TGTGCCAGTAGTATGTCCCTCGTCCATGGCTACACCTTC. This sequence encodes CASSMSLVHGYTF. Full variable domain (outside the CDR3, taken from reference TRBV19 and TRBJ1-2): DGGITQSPKYLFRKEGQNVTLSCEQNLNHDAMYWYRQDPGQGLRLIYYSQIVNDFQKGDIAEGYSVSREKKESFPLTVTSAQKNPTAFYLCASSMSLVHGYTFGSGTRLTVV.

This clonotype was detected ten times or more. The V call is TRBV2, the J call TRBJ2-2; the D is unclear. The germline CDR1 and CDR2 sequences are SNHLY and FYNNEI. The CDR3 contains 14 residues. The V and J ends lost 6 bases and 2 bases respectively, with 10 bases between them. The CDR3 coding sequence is TGTGCCAGCAGATTTCAAATAAACACCGGGGAGCTGTTTTTT. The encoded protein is CASRFQINTGELFF.

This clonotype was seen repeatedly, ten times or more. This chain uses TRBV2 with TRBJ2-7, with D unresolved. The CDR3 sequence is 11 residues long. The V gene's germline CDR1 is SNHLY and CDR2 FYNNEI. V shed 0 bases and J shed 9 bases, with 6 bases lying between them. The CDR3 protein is CASSEALLQYF. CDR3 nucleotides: TGTGCCAGCAGTGAAGCGCTTTTGCAGTACTTC. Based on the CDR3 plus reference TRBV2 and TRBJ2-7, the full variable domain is EPEVTQTPSHQVTQMGQEVILRCVPISNHLYFYWYRQILGQKVEFLVSFYNNEISEKSEIFDDQFSVERPDGSNFTLKIRSTKLEDSAMYFCASSEALLQYFGPGTRLTVT.

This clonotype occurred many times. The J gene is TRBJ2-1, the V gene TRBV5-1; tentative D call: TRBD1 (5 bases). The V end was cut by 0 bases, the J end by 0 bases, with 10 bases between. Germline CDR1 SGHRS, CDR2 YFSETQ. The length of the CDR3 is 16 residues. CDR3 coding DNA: TGCGCCAGCAGCTTGGTTGTAGGGGCCTCCTACAATGAGCAGTTCTTC. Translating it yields CASSLVVGASYNEQFF.

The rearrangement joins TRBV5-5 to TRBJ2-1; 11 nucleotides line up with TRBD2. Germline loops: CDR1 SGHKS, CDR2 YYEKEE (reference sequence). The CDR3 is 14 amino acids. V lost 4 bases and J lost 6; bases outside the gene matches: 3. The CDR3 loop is CASSHTSGSNEQFF. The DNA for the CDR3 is TGTGCCAGCAGCCACACTAGCGGGAGCAATGAGCAGTTCTTC. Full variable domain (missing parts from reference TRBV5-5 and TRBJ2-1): DAGVTQSPTHLIKTRGQQVTLRCSPISGHKSVSWYQQVLGQGPQFIFQYYEKEERGRGNFPDRFSARQFPNYSSELNVNALLLGDSALYLCASSHTSGSNEQFFGPGTRLTVL.

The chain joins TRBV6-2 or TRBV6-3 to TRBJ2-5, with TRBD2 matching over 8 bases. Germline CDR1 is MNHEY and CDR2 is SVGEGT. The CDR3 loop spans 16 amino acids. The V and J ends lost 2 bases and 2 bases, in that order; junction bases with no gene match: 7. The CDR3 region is CASSYPPGGTQETQYF. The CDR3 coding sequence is TGTGCCAGCAGTTACCCCCCGGGGGGGACACAAGAGACCCAGTACTTC.

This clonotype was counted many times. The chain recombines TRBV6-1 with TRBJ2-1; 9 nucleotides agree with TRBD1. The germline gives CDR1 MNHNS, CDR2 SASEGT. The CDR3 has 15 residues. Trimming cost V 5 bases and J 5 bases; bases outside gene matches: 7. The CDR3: CASSPRDRVHNEQFF. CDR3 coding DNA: TGTGCCAGCAGTCCTCGGGACAGGGTCCACAATGAGCAGTTCTTC.

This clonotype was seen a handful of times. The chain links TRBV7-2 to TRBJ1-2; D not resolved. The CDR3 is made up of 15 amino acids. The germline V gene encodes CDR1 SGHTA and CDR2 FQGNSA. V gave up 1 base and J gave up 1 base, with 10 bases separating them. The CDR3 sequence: CASSLVTRSNYGYTF. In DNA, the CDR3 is TGTGCCAGCAGCTTAGTCACCAGGAGTAACTATGGCTACACCTTC.

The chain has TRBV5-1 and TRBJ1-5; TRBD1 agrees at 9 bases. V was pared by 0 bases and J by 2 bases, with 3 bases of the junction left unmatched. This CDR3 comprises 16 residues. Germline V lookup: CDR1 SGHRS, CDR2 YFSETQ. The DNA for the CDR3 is TGCGCCAGCAGCTTGGGGACAGGGGCAGGCAATCAGCCCCAGCATTTT. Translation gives CASSLGTGAGNQPQHF.

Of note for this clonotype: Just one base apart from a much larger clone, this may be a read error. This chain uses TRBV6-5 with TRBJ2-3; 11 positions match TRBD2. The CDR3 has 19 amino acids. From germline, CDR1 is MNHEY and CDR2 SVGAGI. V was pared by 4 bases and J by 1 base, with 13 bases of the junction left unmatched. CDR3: CASSLSRLAGWRGTDTQYF. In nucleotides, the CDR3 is TGTGCCAGCAGTTTATCGAGACTAGCGGGATGGCGAGGCACAGATACGCAGTATTTT.

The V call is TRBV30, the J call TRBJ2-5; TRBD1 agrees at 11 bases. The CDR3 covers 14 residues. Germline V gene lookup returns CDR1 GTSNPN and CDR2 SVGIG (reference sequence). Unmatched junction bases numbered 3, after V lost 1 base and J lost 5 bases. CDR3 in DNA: TGTGCCTGGAGTGAGGGGACAGGGGGGGAGACCCAGTACTTC. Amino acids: CAWSEGTGGETQYF.

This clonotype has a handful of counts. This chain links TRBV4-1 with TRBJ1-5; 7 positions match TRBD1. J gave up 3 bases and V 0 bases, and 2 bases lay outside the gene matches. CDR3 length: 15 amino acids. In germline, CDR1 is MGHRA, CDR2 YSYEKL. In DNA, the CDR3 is TGCGCCAGCAGCCAAGACGGGACAGTCAATCAGCCCCAGCATTTT. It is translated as CASSQDGTVNQPQHF.

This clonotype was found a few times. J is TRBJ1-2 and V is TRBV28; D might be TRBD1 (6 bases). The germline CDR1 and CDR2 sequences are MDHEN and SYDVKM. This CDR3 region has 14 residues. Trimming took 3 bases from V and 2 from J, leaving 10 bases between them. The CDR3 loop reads CASSFSGGNYGYTF. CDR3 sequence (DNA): TGTGCCAGCAGTTTCTCCGGGGGCAACTATGGCTACACCTTC.